This TCR beta chain is drawn from a study of cytomegalovirus exposure and HLA in healthy donors. Overall study results and limits: Listed as cytomegalovirus-associated were more than 150 TCR beta chains. Presence/absence analyses assumed roughly uniform sequencing depth across donors. Later on, an analysis showed TCR association rates differing by HLA locus, with DRB1 the most and HLA-C the fewest. A later analysis showed HLA-associated TCR beta chains outstripping equally common others in clonal expansion.

The primer mix had 60 Vbeta and 13 Jbeta primers. Sequencing was performed with immunoSEQ multiplex PCR; in TCRdb, only in-frame clones are kept and a portion is missing. The sample includes just under 65,000 clones, roughly 78% of them seen just once. The CDR3 is 14 amino acids. Germline V gene lookup returns CDR1 SEHNR and CDR2 FQNEAQ (reference sequence). V gave up 4 bases and J gave up 4 bases, with 11 bases separating them. Notes on this clone: Antigen specificity is unknown.

The chain combines TRBV7-9 with TRBJ1-3; tentative D call: TRBD1 (5 bases). This sequence was found in a woman in her thirties in good health and CMV-seronegative. The sequenced sample consisted of PBMCs. In DNA form, the CDR3 reads TGTGCCAGCAGCTCCGACAGAGACGGAAACACCATATATTTT. This translates into CASSSDRDGNTIYF. The whole variable domain, remainder taken from reference TRBV7-9 and TRBJ1-3, is DTGVSQNPRHKITKRGQNVTFRCDPISEHNRLYWYRQTLGQGPEFLTYFQNEAQLEKSRLLSDRFSAERPKGSFSTLEIQRTEQGDSAMYLCASSSDRDGNTIYFGEGSWLTVV.